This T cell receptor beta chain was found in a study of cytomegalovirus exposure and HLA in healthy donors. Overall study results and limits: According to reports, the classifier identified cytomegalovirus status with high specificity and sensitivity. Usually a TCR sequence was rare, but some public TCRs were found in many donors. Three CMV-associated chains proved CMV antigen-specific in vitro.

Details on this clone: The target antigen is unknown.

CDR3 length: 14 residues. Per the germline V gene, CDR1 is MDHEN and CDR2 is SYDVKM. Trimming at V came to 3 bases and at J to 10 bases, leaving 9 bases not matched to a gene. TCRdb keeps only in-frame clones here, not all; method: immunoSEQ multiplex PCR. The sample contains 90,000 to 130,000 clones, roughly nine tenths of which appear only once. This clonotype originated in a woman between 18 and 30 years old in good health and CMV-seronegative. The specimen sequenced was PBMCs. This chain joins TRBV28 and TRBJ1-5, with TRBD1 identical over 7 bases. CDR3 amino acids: CASSFQTGYSPQHF. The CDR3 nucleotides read TGTGCCAGCAGTTTTCAGACAGGGTATAGTCCCCAGCATTTT.